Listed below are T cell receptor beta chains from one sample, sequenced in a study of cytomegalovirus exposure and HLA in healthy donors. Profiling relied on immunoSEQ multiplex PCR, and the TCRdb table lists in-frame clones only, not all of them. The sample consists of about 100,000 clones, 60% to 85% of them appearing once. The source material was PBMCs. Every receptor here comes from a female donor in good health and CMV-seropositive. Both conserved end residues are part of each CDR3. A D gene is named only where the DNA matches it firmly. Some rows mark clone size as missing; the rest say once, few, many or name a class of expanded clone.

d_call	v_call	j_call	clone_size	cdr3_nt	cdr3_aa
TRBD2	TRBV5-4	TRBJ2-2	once	TGTGCCATCACTAGCGGGGGGGATAACACCGGGGAGCTGTTTTTT	CAITSGGDNTGELFF
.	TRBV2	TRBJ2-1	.	TGTGCCAGCAGTGAAGGGTGGGGGGGCCGTGATGAGCAGTTCTTC	CASSEGWGGRDEQFF
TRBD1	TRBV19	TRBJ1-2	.	TGTGCCAGTAGTCCTGACAGGGGATACGTCCCGTCTTATGGCTACACCTTC	CASSPDRGYVPSYGYTF
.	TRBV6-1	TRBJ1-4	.	TGTGCCAGCAGGGGAGGGGTTAATGAAAAACTGTTTTTT	CASRGGVNEKLFF
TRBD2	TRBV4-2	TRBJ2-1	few	TGTGCCAGCAGCCAGGTAGGGGCTAGCGGGAGGTTCTTGTTCTTC	CASSQVGASGRFLFF
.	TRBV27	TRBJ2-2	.	TGTGCCAGCAGTTTAAAGGCGGGATTGACCGGGGAGCTGTTTTTT	CASSLKAGLTGELFF
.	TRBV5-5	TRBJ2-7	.	TGTGCCAGCAGCTTCCAGGGTCCCTACGAGCAGTACTTC	CASSFQGPYEQYF
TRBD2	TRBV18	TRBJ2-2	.	TGTGCCAGCTCACCGCTAGCGGTCGGGGAGCTGTTTTTT	CASSPLAVGELFF
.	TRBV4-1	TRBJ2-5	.	TGCGCCAGCAGCCAAGATACATCAGAACAAGAGACCCAGTACTTC	CASSQDTSEQETQYF
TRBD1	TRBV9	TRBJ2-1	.	TGTGCCAGCAGCGCCAAGGGACAGGGTGGAGATGAGCAGTTCTTC	CASSAKGQGGDEQFF
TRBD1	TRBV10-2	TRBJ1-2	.	TGCGCCAGCACCTCTAGGGAGGCAGGGGGCGCGGGCTATGGCTACACCTTC	CASTSREAGGAGYGYTF
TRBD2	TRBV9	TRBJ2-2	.	TGTGCCAGCAGCGTAGAAGGCAGCGGGGGAAGGGCGAACACCGGGGAGCTGTTTTTT	CASSVEGSGGRANTGELFF
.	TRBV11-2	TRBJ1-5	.	TGTGCCAGCAGCTTAGAGTTCGGGAATAGCAATCAGCCCCAGCATTTT	CASSLEFGNSNQPQHF
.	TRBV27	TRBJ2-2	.	TGTGCCAGCAGTTCCCTCCCAGGGGCCCGCACCGGGGAGCTGTTTTTT	CASSSLPGARTGELFF
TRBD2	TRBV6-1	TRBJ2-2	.	TGTGCCAGCAGTAAAGCGGGAGTAGGAACCGGGGAGCTGTTTTTT	CASSKAGVGTGELFF
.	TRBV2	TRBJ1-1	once	TGTGCCAGCAGTGAATTTGCGGAAGGCACTGAAGCTTTCTTT	CASSEFAEGTEAFF
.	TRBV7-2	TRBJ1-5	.	TGTGCCAGCAGCTTGGGGGGGATGAGCCAGCCCCAGCATTTT	CASSLGGMSQPQHF
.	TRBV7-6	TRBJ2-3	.	TGTGCCAGCAGCGACATCCGGGGGCGGGGGAGCACAGATACGCAGTATTTT	CASSDIRGRGSTDTQYF
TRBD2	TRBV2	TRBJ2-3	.	TGTGCCAGCAGACTAGCGGGAGATCGGACAGATACGCAGTATTTT	CASRLAGDRTDTQYF
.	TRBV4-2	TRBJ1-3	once	TGTGCCAGCAGCCCACGTGCCTATATCTCTGGAAACACCATATATTTT	CASSPRAYISGNTIYF
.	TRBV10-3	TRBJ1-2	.	TGTGCCATCAGGGGGGGGGACCGGCCTAACTATGGCTACACCTTC	CAIRGGDRPNYGYTF
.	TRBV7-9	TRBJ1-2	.	TGTGCCAGCAGCTTAGCGTCCAGGGGATATGGCTACACCTTC	CASSLASRGYGYTF
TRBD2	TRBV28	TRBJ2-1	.	TGTGCCAGCAGTTTATCTCTAGCGGGAGGATGGAATGAGCAGTTCTTC	CASSLSLAGGWNEQFF
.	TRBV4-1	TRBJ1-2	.	TGCGCCAGCAGCCCCAGGCCAGGTTGGGGGGGACATGGCTACACCTTC	CASSPRPGWGGHGYTF
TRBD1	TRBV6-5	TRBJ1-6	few	TGTGCCAGCACTAGGACAGGAGCCAATTCACCCCTCCACTTT	CASTRTGANSPLHF
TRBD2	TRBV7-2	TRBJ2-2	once	TGTGCCAGCAGTTCGCTCCAGCGGGAGATCGGCACCGGGGAGCTGTTTTTT	CASSSLQREIGTGELFF
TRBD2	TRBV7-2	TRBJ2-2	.	TGTGCCAGCAGCCCCCCTGGACTAGCGGGGCCAACCGGGGAGCTGTTTTTT	CASSPPGLAGPTGELFF
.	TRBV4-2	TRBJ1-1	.	TGTGCCAGCAGCCAAGCGGGGGGGCGGGATGAAGCTTTCTTT	CASSQAGGRDEAFF
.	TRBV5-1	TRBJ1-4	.	TGCGCCAGCGGACTGCCGGGGAATCCTGATAAACTGTTTTTT	CASGLPGNPDKLFF
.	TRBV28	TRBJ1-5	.	TGTGCCAGCAGTCCCCACGGGACAAACAATCAGCCCCAGCATTTT	CASSPHGTNNQPQHF
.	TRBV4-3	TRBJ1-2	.	TGCGCCAGCAGCCAAGCCTCCTACGGGGGGCCGAACTATGGCTACACCTTC	CASSQASYGGPNYGYTF
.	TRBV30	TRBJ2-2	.	TGTGCCTGGAGTTCGCGGGGCAGGGTCACCGGGGAGCTGTTTTTT	CAWSSRGRVTGELFF
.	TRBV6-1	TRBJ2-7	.	TGTGCCAGCAGTGACACCCAACAGGGGAGGTACGAGCAGTACTTC	CASSDTQQGRYEQYF
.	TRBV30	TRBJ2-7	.	TGTGCCTGGAGTGTACAGGGCTCGAGCGAGCAGTACTTC	CAWSVQGSSEQYF
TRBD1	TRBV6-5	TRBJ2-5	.	TGTGCCACCATCCGGACAGGGAGGGAGACCCAGTACTTC	CATIRTGRETQYF
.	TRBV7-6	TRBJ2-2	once	TGTGCCAGCAGCTTAACCACCCATTCCAGCACCGGGGAGCTGTTTTTT	CASSLTTHSSTGELFF
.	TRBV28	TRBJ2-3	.	TGTGCCAGCAGTCGAGCGGGCTCTAGGGATACGCAGTATTTT	CASSRAGSRDTQYF
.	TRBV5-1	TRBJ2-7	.	TGCGCCAGCAGCTTGGGTGGCCGCGGGATTGACCACGAGCAGTACTTC	CASSLGGRGIDHEQYF
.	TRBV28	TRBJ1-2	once	TGTGCCAGCAGCAACCTAGGGGCAGGGCGGGGGGAGTATGGCTACACCTTC	CASSNLGAGRGEYGYTF
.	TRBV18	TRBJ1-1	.	TGTGCCAGCTCACCAAGGGTCGGGGACACTGAAGCTTTCTTT	CASSPRVGDTEAFF
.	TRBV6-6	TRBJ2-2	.	TGTGCCAGCAGTTACTCAGGCGACTATTCCGGGGAGCTGTTTTTT	CASSYSGDYSGELFF
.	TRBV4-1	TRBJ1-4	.	TGCGCCAGCAGCCAAGTCCCCGCCGCGGGAGGGCGGTCTAATGAAAAACTGTTTTTT	CASSQVPAAGGRSNEKLFF
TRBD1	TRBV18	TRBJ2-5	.	TGTGCCAGCTCCCGACAGGGGGCAGGAGGGGAGCAGTACTTC	CASSRQGAGGEQYF
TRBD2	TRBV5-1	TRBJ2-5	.	TGCGCCAGCAGCACCGGGACTAGCGAAGAGACCCAGTACTTC	CASSTGTSEETQYF
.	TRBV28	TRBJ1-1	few	TGTGCCAGCTACAATTACAGGGATCGGACTGAAGCTTTCTTT	CASYNYRDRTEAFF
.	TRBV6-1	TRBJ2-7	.	TGTGCCAGCTCTTGGGGGAGGAGGGGCAGCGACGAGCAGTACTTC	CASSWGRRGSDEQYF
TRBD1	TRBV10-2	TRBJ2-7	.	TGCGCCAGCAGTGACAGGGGGCTTTACGAGCAGTACTTC	CASSDRGLYEQYF
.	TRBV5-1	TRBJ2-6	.	TGCGCCAGCAGCTTGGCCCTCACAGGAGCCTCTGGGGCCAACGTCCTGACTTTC	CASSLALTGASGANVLTF
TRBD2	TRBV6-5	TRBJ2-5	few	TGTGCCAGCAGTTACGGGGTAGCGGGGCAAGAGACCCAGTACTTC	CASSYGVAGQETQYF
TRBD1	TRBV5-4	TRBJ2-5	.	TGTGCCAGCAGCTTGGGGAAGACAGGGGGCGTAGAGACCCAGTACTTC	CASSLGKTGGVETQYF
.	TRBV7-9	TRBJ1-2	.	TGTGCCAGCAGCCTACAGGGAATTTATGGCTACACCTTC	CASSLQGIYGYTF